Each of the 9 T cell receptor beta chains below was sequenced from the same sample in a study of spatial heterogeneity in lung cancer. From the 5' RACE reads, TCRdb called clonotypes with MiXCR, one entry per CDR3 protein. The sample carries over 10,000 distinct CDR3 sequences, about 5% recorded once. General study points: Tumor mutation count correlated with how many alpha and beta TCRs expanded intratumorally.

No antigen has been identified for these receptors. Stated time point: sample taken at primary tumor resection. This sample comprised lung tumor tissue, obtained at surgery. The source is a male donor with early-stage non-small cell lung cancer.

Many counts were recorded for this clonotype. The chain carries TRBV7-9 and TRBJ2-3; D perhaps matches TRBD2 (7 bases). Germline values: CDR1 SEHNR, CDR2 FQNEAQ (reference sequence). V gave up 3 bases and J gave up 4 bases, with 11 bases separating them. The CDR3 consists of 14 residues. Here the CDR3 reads CASSFAGAADTQYF. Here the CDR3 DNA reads TGTGCCAGCAGCTTTGCGGGGGCCGCAGATACGCAGTATTTT.

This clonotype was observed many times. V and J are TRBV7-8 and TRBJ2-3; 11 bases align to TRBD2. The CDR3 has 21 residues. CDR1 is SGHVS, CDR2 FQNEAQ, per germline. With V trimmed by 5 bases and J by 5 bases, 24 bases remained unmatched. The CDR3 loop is CASSQLRAAGSSGRPEDTQYF. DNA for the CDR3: TGTGCCAGCAGCCAACTGAGGGCCGCTGGGTCTAGCGGGAGGCCGGAAGATACGCAGTATTTT.

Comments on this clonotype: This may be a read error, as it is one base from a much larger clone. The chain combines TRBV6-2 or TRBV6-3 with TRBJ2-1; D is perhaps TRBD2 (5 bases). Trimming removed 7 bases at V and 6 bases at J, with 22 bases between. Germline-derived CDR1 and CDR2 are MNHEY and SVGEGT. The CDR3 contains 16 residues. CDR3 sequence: CASNPRRWAHSNEQFF. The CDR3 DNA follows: TGTGCCAGCAACCCACGGAGGTGGGCGCATTCCAATGAGCAGTTCTTC.

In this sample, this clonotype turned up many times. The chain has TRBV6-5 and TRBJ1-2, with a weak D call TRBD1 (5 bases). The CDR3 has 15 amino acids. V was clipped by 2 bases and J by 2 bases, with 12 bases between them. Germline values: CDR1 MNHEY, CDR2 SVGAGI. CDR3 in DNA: TGTGCCAGCAGTTACGAGGGGCCCACGAACTATGGCTACACCTTC. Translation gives CASSYEGPTNYGYTF.

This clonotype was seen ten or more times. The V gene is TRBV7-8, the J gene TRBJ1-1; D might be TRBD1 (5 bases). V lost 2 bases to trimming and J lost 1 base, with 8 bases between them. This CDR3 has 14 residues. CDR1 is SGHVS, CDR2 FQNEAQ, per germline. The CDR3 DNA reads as TGTGCCAGCAGCTTATTCGGACAGAACACTGAAGCTTTCTTT. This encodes CASSLFGQNTEAFF.

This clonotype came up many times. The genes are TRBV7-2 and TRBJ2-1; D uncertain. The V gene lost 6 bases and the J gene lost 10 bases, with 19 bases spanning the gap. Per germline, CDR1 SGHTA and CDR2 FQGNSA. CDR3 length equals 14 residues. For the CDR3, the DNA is TGTGCCAGCAGACCCCGGACGCCCCGAGAGGAGCAGTTCTTC. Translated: CASRPRTPREEQFF.

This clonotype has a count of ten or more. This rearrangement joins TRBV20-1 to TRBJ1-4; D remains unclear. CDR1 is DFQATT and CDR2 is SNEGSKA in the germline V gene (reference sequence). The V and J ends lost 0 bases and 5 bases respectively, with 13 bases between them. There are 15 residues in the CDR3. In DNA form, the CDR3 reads TGCAGTGCTAGAGACCCTATAGGCTCGAATGAAAAACTGTTTTTT. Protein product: CSARDPIGSNEKLFF.

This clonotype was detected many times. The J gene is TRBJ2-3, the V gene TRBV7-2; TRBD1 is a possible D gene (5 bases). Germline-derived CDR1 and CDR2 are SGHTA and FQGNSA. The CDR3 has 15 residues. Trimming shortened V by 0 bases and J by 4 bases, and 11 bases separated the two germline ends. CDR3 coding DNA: TGTGCCAGCAGCTTAGCGAGTTCAGGGCCAGATACGCAGTATTTT. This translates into CASSLASSGPDTQYF.

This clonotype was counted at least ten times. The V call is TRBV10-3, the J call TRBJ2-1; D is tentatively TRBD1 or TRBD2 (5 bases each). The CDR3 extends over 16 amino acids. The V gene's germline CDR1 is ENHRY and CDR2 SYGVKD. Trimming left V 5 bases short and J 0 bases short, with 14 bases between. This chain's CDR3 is CAISTPGRSSYNEQFF. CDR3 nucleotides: TGTGCCATCAGTACTCCGGGACGGAGCTCCTACAATGAGCAGTTCTTC.